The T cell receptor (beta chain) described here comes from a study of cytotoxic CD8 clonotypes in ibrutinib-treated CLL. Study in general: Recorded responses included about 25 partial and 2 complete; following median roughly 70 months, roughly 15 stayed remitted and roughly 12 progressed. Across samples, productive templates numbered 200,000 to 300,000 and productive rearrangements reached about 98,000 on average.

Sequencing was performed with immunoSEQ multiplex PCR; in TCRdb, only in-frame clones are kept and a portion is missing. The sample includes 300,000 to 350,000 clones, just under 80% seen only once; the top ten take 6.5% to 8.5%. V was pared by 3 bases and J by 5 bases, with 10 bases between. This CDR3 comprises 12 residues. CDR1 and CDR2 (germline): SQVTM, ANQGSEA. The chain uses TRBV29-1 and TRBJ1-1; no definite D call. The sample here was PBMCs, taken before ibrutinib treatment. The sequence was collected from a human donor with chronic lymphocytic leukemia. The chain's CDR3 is CSVDSPGTEAFF. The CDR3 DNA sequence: TGCAGCGTTGATTCCCCCGGAACTGAAGCTTTCTTT. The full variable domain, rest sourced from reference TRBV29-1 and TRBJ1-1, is SAVISQKPSRDICQRGTSLTIQCQVDSQVTMMFWYRQQPGQSLTLIATANQGSEATYESGFVIDKFPISRPNLTFSTLTVSNMSPEDSSIYLCSVDSPGTEAFFGQGTRLTVV.